This entry concerns a single TCR beta chain. The data were produced by immunoSEQ multiplex PCR, yet TCRdb's version contains in-frame clones alone and is incomplete. The profile shows 160,000 or so clones, 80% to 90% of them singletons. V was pared by 7 bases and J by 5 bases, with 11 bases between. CDR3 length equals 13 residues. This specimen comes from a study of blood T cell repertoires in COVID-19. Sample: peripheral blood. The rearrangement uses TRBV12-3 or TRBV12-4 and TRBJ1-4; the D is unclear. The clonotype was recovered from a woman aged 70 to 79 with COVID-19, enrolled during active disease. CDR3 DNA: TGTGCCAGCACCACATCGGGGAATGAAAAACTGTTTTTT. It codes for CASTTSGNEKLFF.